Listed below are T cell receptor beta chains from one sample, sequenced in a study of early T cells in non-severe SARS-CoV-2 infection. TCRdb analysed the 5' RACE reads with MiXCR anew, one entry per CDR3 protein. The sample lists some 80,000 distinct CDR3 sequences, about an eighth occurring once. The sample was whole blood. The origin of the receptors is an adult who was a healthcare worker with PCR-confirmed SARS-CoV-2 infection or an uninfected control (not recorded which). CDR3s include the opening cysteine and the closing phenylalanine or tryptophan. The D gene is left open where the match is weak. Size values are once, few and many counts, or a class for expanded clones, and some rows have none.

v_gene: TRBV6-5
abundance: many
d_gene: .
j_gene: TRBJ2-2
CDR3nt: TGTGCCAGCAGTGCCAGGGGATTAGCGACCCGGGAGCTGTTTTTT
CDR3aa: CASSARGLATRELFF

v_gene: TRBV28
abundance: few
d_gene: .
j_gene: TRBJ2-2
CDR3nt: TGTGCCAGCAGCCCCGGACAGTTTACCGGGGAGCTGTTTTTT
CDR3aa: CASSPGQFTGELFF

v_gene: TRBV10-3
abundance: .
d_gene: TRBD1
j_gene: TRBJ2-7
CDR3nt: TGTGCCATCAGCCTCGGGACAGCCTACGAGCAGTACTTC
CDR3aa: CAISLGTAYEQYF

v_gene: TRBV7-9
abundance: .
d_gene: .
j_gene: TRBJ2-5
CDR3nt: TGTGCCAGCGGCCAAGAGACCCAGTACTTC
CDR3aa: CASGQETQYF

v_gene: TRBV7-8
abundance: many
d_gene: TRBD2
j_gene: TRBJ2-3
CDR3nt: TGTGCCAGCAGCCCCCGGACTAGCGGGGTTACAGATACGCAGTATTTT
CDR3aa: CASSPRTSGVTDTQYF

v_gene: TRBV28
abundance: many
d_gene: .
j_gene: TRBJ1-1
CDR3nt: TGTGCCGGCGGCTCGAGGGGCCGGAACACTGAAGCTTTCTTT
CDR3aa: CAGGSRGRNTEAFF

v_gene: TRBV7-2
abundance: .
d_gene: TRBD1
j_gene: TRBJ1-6
CDR3nt: TGTGCCAGCAGCCCTAGGGGGACAGATAATTCACCCCTCCACTTT
CDR3aa: CASSPRGTDNSPLHF

v_gene: TRBV12-3/TRBV12-4
abundance: .
d_gene: .
j_gene: TRBJ1-1
CDR3nt: TGTGCCAGCAGCCCCGGGCAAGGGAGGAACACTGAAGCTTTCTTT
CDR3aa: CASSPGQGRNTEAFF

v_gene: TRBV29-1
abundance: .
d_gene: .
j_gene: TRBJ1-5
CDR3nt: TGCAGCGTGACCCTCGGGAGGGATCAGCCCCAGCATTTT
CDR3aa: CSVTLGRDQPQHF

v_gene: TRBV18
abundance: many
d_gene: TRBD2
j_gene: TRBJ2-1
CDR3nt: TGTGCCAGCTCAGCTAGCGGGGGGGCCTCCAATGAGCAGTTCTTC
CDR3aa: CASSASGGASNEQFF

v_gene: TRBV30
abundance: few
d_gene: TRBD2
j_gene: TRBJ2-5
CDR3nt: TGTGCCTGGGAAAAGGGACTAGCGGTTAGAGAGACCCAGTACTTC
CDR3aa: CAWEKGLAVRETQYF

v_gene: TRBV11-2
abundance: many
d_gene: .
j_gene: TRBJ1-1
CDR3nt: TGTGCCAGCAGCTTAGGCAGGGCAATTGCTGAAGCTTTCTTT
CDR3aa: CASSLGRAIAEAFF

v_gene: TRBV6-5
abundance: .
d_gene: TRBD1
j_gene: TRBJ2-5
CDR3nt: TGTGCCAGCAGTTGGCTTCGACAGGGGGCAAAGACCCAGTACTTC
CDR3aa: CASSWLRQGAKTQYF

v_gene: TRBV7-9
abundance: .
d_gene: .
j_gene: TRBJ1-1
CDR3nt: TGTGCCAGCAGCTTACACTCAGATCTAATCGGCACTGAAGCTTTCTTT
CDR3aa: CASSLHSDLIGTEAFF

v_gene: TRBV7-8
abundance: many
d_gene: .
j_gene: TRBJ1-3
CDR3nt: TGTGCCAGCAGCTTAGCCCCGGGACCGATTAGCTCTGGAAACACCATATATTTT
CDR3aa: CASSLAPGPISSGNTIYF

v_gene: TRBV12-3/TRBV12-4
abundance: few
d_gene: TRBD1
j_gene: TRBJ1-1
CDR3nt: TGTGCCAGCAGTTTTCTGCCCGGGACAGGGGACACTGAAGCTTTCTTT
CDR3aa: CASSFLPGTGDTEAFF

v_gene: TRBV5-4
abundance: .
d_gene: .
j_gene: TRBJ2-7
CDR3nt: TGTGCCAGCAGCTTAAACCCCGGCAGGGGATACGAGCAGTACTTC
CDR3aa: CASSLNPGRGYEQYF

v_gene: TRBV10-2
abundance: many
d_gene: .
j_gene: TRBJ2-6
CDR3nt: TGCGCCAGCAAGGAGGGGAGCTCTGGGGCCAACGTCCTGACTTTC
CDR3aa: CASKEGSSGANVLTF

v_gene: TRBV6-1
abundance: .
d_gene: .
j_gene: TRBJ1-2
CDR3nt: TGTGCCAGCACCATACAGGGCTCTAACTATGGCTACACCTTC
CDR3aa: CASTIQGSNYGYTF

v_gene: TRBV25-1
abundance: few
d_gene: .
j_gene: TRBJ1-1
CDR3nt: TGTGCCAGCAGGAGCAGCGGGACGGGGTCTGAAGCTTTCTTT
CDR3aa: CASRSSGTGSEAFF

v_gene: TRBV29-1
abundance: many
d_gene: .
j_gene: TRBJ2-5
CDR3nt: TGCAGCGTTGTAACGGGGACCCAGTACTTC
CDR3aa: CSVVTGTQYF

v_gene: TRBV5-1
abundance: many
d_gene: .
j_gene: TRBJ2-2
CDR3nt: TGCGCCAGCAGCCATGGACAGTTCACCGGGGAGCTGTTTTTT
CDR3aa: CASSHGQFTGELFF

v_gene: TRBV15
abundance: many
d_gene: .
j_gene: TRBJ2-3
CDR3nt: TGTGCCACCAGCAGCAGGGCGACCCGGGGAGATACGCAGTATTTT
CDR3aa: CATSSRATRGDTQYF

v_gene: TRBV11-2
abundance: many
d_gene: .
j_gene: TRBJ2-3
CDR3nt: TGTGCCAGCAGTTGGGGCACAGATACGCAGTATTTT
CDR3aa: CASSWGTDTQYF

v_gene: TRBV20-1
abundance: .
d_gene: TRBD2
j_gene: TRBJ2-3
CDR3nt: TGCAGTGCTAGGGGTAGCGGGCGCACAGATACGCAGTATTTT
CDR3aa: CSARGSGRTDTQYF

v_gene: TRBV20-1
abundance: many
d_gene: TRBD2
j_gene: TRBJ2-3
CDR3nt: TGCAGTGCCGCCCCCGGGACTAGCGGGGGGGGAGTAGATACGCAGTATTTT
CDR3aa: CSAAPGTSGGGVDTQYF

v_gene: TRBV11-3
abundance: few
d_gene: TRBD2
j_gene: TRBJ2-3
CDR3nt: TGTGCCAGCAGCTTAGGGAGTACTAGCGGGAGCACAGATACGCAGTATTTT
CDR3aa: CASSLGSTSGSTDTQYF

v_gene: TRBV14
abundance: .
d_gene: .
j_gene: TRBJ1-1
CDR3nt: TGTGCCAGCACCGGGGGAGGGTACACTGAAGCTTTCTTT
CDR3aa: CASTGGGYTEAFF

v_gene: TRBV20-1
abundance: many
d_gene: TRBD2
j_gene: TRBJ2-5
CDR3nt: TGCAGTGCTAGAGGGCCCGGGACTAGCGGACCAATCCAAGAGACCCAGTACTTC
CDR3aa: CSARGPGTSGPIQETQYF

v_gene: TRBV7-9
abundance: many
d_gene: .
j_gene: TRBJ2-5
CDR3nt: TGTGCCAGCAGCCCTATCGGGGAGAAAGAGACCCAGTACTTC
CDR3aa: CASSPIGEKETQYF

v_gene: TRBV3-1
abundance: many
d_gene: .
j_gene: TRBJ1-6
CDR3nt: TGTGCCAGCAGCGGCGGGTCACCCCTCCACTTT
CDR3aa: CASSGGSPLHF

v_gene: TRBV20-1
abundance: many
d_gene: TRBD1
j_gene: TRBJ1-1
CDR3nt: TGCAGTGCTAGTCTAGGGGGCCCGAACACTGAAGCTTTCTTT
CDR3aa: CSASLGGPNTEAFF

v_gene: TRBV7-2
abundance: many
d_gene: TRBD1
j_gene: TRBJ1-5
CDR3nt: TGTGCCAGCAGCTTAGTGGGGACAGCATTCAATCAGCCCCAGCATTTT
CDR3aa: CASSLVGTAFNQPQHF

v_gene: TRBV9
abundance: few
d_gene: TRBD1
j_gene: TRBJ2-7
CDR3nt: TGTGCCAGCAGCGTAACCCCGGGACAGGCCTACGAGCAGTACTTC
CDR3aa: CASSVTPGQAYEQYF

v_gene: TRBV20-1
abundance: few
d_gene: TRBD1
j_gene: TRBJ2-2
CDR3nt: TGCAGTGCGGAGGACAGGGGGCACGGGGAGCTGTTTTTT
CDR3aa: CSAEDRGHGELFF

v_gene: TRBV10-3
abundance: few
d_gene: .
j_gene: TRBJ2-6
CDR3nt: TGTGCCATCAGTGAGTCGGAGGGGGATGGGGCCAACGTCCTGACTTTC
CDR3aa: CAISESEGDGANVLTF

v_gene: TRBV24-1
abundance: many
d_gene: TRBD2
j_gene: TRBJ2-1
CDR3nt: TGTGCCACCAGTGACCCGTTAGCGGGGGGGAGCGATGAGCAGTTCTTC
CDR3aa: CATSDPLAGGSDEQFF

v_gene: TRBV11-2
abundance: .
d_gene: TRBD1
j_gene: TRBJ2-3
CDR3nt: TGTGCCACCACGACAGGGGGCCCCGATACGCAGTATTTT
CDR3aa: CATTTGGPDTQYF

v_gene: TRBV15
abundance: .
d_gene: TRBD1
j_gene: TRBJ1-5
CDR3nt: TGTGCCACCAGCAGGGACAGGAAGTCCGATCAGCCCCAGCATTTT
CDR3aa: CATSRDRKSDQPQHF

v_gene: TRBV6-1
abundance: few
d_gene: .
j_gene: TRBJ2-1
CDR3nt: TGTGCCAGCATTAGAAACAATGAGCAGTTCTTC
CDR3aa: CASIRNNEQFF

v_gene: TRBV11-2
abundance: .
d_gene: TRBD2
j_gene: TRBJ2-1
CDR3nt: TGTGCCAGCAGCTTAGGGAGGGAGGGCATCTACAATGAGCAGTTCTTC
CDR3aa: CASSLGREGIYNEQFF

v_gene: TRBV30
abundance: once
d_gene: .
j_gene: TRBJ2-3
CDR3nt: TGTGCCTGGAGTAGCGGCCTCACAGATACGCAGTATTTT
CDR3aa: CAWSSGLTDTQYF

v_gene: TRBV6-5
abundance: .
d_gene: TRBD1
j_gene: TRBJ2-7
CDR3nt: TGTGCCAGCAGTTTGGACAGGGCGAACTACGAGCAGTACTTC
CDR3aa: CASSLDRANYEQYF

v_gene: TRBV12-3/TRBV12-4
abundance: few
d_gene: .
j_gene: TRBJ2-3
CDR3nt: TGTGCCAGCAGTCCTCGGGGGACCACAGATAGGGCGCAGTATTTT
CDR3aa: CASSPRGTTDRAQYF

v_gene: TRBV29-1
abundance: many
d_gene: .
j_gene: TRBJ2-2
CDR3nt: TGCAGCGTTGGGGGGGCCGGGGAGCTGTTTTTT
CDR3aa: CSVGGAGELFF

v_gene: TRBV6-5
abundance: .
d_gene: .
j_gene: TRBJ2-7
CDR3nt: TGTGCCAGCAGTTCTCTCGGACAGCCCGGGGGCCTTTACGAGCAGTACTTC
CDR3aa: CASSSLGQPGGLYEQYF

v_gene: TRBV6-2/TRBV6-3
abundance: few
d_gene: .
j_gene: TRBJ1-1
CDR3nt: TGTGCCAGCAGTTACTCGTTGGCGGCGTACACTGAAGCTTTCTTT
CDR3aa: CASSYSLAAYTEAFF

v_gene: TRBV18
abundance: many
d_gene: .
j_gene: TRBJ2-1
CDR3nt: TGTGCCAGCTCACCACCATGGCAGCCCAACAATGAGCAGTTCTTC
CDR3aa: CASSPPWQPNNEQFF

v_gene: TRBV24-1
abundance: many
d_gene: TRBD2
j_gene: TRBJ2-3
CDR3nt: TGTGCCACCAGTGTGAGGGGAGGGACAGATACGCAGTATTTT
CDR3aa: CATSVRGGTDTQYF

v_gene: TRBV10-1
abundance: many
d_gene: .
j_gene: TRBJ1-1
CDR3nt: TGCGCCAGCACCGGACAGTTGAACACTGAAGCTTTCTTT
CDR3aa: CASTGQLNTEAFF

v_gene: TRBV30
abundance: few
d_gene: .
j_gene: TRBJ2-3
CDR3nt: TGTGCCTGGCAGGGCCCCTTTAGCACAGATACGCAGTATTTT
CDR3aa: CAWQGPFSTDTQYF

v_gene: TRBV10-1
abundance: once
d_gene: TRBD2
j_gene: TRBJ2-5
CDR3nt: TGCGCCAGCCCGACTAGCGGGAGACAAGAGACCCAGTACTTC
CDR3aa: CASPTSGRQETQYF

v_gene: TRBV6-5
abundance: few
d_gene: .
j_gene: TRBJ2-7
CDR3nt: TGTGCCAGCAGTTATATCTCTGACAGAGACTACGAGCAGTACTTC
CDR3aa: CASSYISDRDYEQYF